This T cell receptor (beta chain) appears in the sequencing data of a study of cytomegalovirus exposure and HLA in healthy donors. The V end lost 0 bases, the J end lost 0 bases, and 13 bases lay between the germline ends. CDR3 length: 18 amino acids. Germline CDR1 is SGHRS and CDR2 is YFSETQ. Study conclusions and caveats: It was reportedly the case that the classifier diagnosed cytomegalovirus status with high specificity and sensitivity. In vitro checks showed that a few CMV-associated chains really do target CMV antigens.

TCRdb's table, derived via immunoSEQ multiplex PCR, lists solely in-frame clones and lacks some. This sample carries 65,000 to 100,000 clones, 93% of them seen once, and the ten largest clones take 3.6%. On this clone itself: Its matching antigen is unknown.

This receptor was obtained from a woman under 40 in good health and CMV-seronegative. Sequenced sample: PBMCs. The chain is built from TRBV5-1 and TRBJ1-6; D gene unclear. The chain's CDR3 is CASSLGSGKSSYNSPLHF. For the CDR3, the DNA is TGCGCCAGCAGCTTGGGGTCAGGCAAAAGCTCCTATAATTCACCCCTCCACTTT.